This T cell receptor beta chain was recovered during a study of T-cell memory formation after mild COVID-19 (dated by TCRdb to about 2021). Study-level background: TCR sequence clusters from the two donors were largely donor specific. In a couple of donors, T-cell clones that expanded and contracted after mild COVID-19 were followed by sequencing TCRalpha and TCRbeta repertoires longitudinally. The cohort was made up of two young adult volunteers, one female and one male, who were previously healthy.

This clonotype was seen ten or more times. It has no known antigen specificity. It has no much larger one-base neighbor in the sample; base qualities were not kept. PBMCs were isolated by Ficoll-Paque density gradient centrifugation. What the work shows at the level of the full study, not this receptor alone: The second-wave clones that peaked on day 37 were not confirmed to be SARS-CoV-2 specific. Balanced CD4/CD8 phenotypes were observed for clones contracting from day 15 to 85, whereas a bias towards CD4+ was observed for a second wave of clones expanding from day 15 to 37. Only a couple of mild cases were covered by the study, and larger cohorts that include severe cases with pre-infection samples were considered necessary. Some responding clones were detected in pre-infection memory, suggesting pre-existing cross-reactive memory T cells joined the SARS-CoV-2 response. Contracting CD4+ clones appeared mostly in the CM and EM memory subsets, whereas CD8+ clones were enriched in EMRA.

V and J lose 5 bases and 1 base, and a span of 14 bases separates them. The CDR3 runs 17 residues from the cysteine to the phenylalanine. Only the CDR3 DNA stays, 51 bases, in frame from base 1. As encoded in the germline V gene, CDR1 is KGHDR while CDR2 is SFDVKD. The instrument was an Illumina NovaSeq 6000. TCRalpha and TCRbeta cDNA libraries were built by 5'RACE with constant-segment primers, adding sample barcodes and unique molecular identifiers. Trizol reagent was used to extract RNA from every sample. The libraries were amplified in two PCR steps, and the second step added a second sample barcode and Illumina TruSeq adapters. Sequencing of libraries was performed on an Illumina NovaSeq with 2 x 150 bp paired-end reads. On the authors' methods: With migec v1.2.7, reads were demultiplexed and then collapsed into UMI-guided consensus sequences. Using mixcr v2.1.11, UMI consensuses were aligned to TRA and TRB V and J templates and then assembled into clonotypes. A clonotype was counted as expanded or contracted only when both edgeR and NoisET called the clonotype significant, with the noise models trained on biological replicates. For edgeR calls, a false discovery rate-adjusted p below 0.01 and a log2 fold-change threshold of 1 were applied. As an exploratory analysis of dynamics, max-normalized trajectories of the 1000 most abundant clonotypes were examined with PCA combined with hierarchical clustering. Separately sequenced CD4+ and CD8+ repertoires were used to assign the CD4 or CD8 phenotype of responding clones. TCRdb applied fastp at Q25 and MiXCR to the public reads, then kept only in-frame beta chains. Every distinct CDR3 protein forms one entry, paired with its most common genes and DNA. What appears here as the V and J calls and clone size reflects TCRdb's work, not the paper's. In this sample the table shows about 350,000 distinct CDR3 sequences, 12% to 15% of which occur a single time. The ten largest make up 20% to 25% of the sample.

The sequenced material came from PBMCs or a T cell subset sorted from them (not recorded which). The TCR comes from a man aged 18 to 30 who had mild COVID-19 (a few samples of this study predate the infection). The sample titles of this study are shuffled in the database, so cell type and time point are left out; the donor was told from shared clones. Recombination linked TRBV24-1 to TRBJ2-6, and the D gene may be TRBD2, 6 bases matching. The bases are TGTGCCACCAGTGCTGCCCCTGGGGGGTCTGGGGCCAACGTCCTGACTTTC. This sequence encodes CATSAAPGGSGANVLTF.